The TCR beta chain under discussion was sequenced for a study of somatic mutations in cytotoxic T cells in rheumatoid arthritis. Study-level findings and limits: There were 8 of 65 patients in whom the largest CD8+ clone exceeded 20% of CD8+ cells.

This clone was seen more than once but under ten times. What it binds is unknown. Assay used: immunoSEQ multiplex PCR; TCRdb lists only in-frame clones, some missing. Of around 16,000 clones in the sample, nearly 80% were seen once. The receptor's source is an adult with rheumatoid arthritis. Sequenced material: CD8+ T cells sorted from blood.

The CDR3 DNA reads as TGTGCCAGCAAAGCGATAGAATACAATGAGCAGTTCTTC. It codes for CASKAIEYNEQFF. The chain has TRBV11-2 and TRBJ2-1, with D unclear. The CDR3 spans 13 residues. The germline V and J ends were trimmed by 7 bases and 4 bases, with 11 bases remaining between them. Germline V gives CDR1 SGHAT, CDR2 FQNNGV.